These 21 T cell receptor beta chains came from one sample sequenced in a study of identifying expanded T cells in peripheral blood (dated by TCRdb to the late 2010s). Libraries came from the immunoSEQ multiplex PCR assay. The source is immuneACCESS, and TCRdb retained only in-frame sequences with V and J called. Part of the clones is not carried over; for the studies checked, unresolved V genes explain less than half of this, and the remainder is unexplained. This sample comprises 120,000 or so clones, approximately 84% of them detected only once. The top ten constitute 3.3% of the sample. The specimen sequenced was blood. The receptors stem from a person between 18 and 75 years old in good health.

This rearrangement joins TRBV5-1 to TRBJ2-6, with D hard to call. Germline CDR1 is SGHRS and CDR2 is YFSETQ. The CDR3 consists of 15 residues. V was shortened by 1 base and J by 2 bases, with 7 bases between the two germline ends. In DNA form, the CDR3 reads TGCGCCAGCAGCTTGTTGAATCCTGGGGCCAACGTCCTGACTTTC. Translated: CASSLLNPGANVLTF.

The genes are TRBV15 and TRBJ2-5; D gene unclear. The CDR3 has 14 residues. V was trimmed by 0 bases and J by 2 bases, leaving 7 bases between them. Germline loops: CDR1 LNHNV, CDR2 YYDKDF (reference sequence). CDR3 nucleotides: TGTGCCACCAGCAGAGATACTGGACAAGAGACCCAGTACTTC. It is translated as CATSRDTGQETQYF.

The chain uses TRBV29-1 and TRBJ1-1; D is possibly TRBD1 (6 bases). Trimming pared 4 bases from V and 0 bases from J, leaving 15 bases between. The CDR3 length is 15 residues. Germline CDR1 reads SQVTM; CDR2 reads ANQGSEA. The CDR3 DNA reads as TGCAGCGTTGGTGGGGGGCCCGGTTTGAACACTGAAGCTTTCTTT. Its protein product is CSVGGGPGLNTEAFF.

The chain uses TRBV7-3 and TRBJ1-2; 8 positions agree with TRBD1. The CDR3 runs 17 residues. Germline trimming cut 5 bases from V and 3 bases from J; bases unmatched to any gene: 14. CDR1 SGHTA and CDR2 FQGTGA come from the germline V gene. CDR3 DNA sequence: TGTGCCAGCAGCATAAACCCAACGACAGGGGTGGACTATGGCTACACCTTC. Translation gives CASSINPTTGVDYGYTF. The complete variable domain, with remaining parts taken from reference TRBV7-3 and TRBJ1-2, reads GAGVSQTPSNKVTEKGKYVELRCDPISGHTALYWYRQSLGQGPEFLIYFQGTGAADDSGLPNDRFFAVRPEGSVSTLKIQRTERGDSAVYLCASSINPTTGVDYGYTFGSGTRLTVV.

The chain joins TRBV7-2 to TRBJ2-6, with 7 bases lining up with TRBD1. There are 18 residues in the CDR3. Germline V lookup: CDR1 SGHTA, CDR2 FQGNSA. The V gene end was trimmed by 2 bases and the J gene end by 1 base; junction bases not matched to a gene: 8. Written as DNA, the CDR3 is TGTGCCAGCAGCTTACGGGGACAGAGGCGTTCTGGGGCCAACGTCCTGACTTTC. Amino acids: CASSLRGQRRSGANVLTF.

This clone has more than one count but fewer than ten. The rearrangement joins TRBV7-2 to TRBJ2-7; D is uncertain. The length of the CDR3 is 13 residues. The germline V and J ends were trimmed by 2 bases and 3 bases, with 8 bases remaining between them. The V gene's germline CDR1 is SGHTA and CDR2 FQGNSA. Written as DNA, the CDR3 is TGTGCCAGCAGCTTAATGCAGGACTACGAGCAGTACTTC. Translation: CASSLMQDYEQYF.

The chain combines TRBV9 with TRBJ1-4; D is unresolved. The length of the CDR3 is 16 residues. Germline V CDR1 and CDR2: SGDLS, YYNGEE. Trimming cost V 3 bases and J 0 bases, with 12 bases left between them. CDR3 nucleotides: TGTGCCAGCAGCGCTTCAGGTCTTCCAACTAATGAAAAACTGTTTTTT. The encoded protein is CASSASGLPTNEKLFF.

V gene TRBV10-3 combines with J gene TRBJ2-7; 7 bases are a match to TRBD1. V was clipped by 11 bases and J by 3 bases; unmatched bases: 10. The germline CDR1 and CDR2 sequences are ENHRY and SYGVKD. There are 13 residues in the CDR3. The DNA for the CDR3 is TGTGCCGCCGCAGGGGGAAAGGGCTACGAGCAGTACTTC. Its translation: CAAAGGKGYEQYF.

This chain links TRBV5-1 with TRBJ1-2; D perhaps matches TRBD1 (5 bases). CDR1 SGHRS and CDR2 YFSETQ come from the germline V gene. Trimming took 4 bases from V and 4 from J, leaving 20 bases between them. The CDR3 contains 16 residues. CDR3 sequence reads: CASSQNWGTSSYGYTF. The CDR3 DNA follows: TGCGCCAGCAGCCAAAACTGGGGGACTTCCTCCTATGGCTACACCTTC.

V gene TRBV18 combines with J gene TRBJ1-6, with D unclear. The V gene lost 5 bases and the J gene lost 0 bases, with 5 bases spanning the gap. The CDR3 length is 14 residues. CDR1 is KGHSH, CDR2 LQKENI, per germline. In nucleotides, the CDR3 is TGTGCCAGCTCAGAGAGCTCCTATAATTCACCCCTCCACTTT. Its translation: CASSESSYNSPLHF.

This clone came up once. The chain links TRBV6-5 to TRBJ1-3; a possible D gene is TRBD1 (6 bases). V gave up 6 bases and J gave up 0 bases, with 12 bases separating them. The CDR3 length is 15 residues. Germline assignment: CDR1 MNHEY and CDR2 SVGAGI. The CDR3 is CASSRGPSSGNTIYF. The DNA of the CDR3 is TGTGCCAGCAGCAGGGGACCGAGCTCTGGAAACACCATATATTTT.

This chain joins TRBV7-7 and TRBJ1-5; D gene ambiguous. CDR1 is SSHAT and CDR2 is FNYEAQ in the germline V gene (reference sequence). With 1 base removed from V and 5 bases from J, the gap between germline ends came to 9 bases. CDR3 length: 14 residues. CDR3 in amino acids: CASSLGPGDQPQHF. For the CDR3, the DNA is TGTGCCAGCAGCTTAGGGCCGGGCGATCAGCCCCAGCATTTT. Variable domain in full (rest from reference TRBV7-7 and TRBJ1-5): GAGVSQSPRYKVTKRGQDVTLRCDPISSHATLYWYQQALGQGPEFLTYFNYEAQPDKSGLPSDRFSAERPEGSISTLTIQRTEQRDSAMYRCASSLGPGDQPQHFGDGTRLSIL.

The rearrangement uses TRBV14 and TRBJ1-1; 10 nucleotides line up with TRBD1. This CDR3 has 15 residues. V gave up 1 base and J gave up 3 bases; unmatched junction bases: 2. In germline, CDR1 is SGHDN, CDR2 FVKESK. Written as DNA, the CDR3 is TGTGCCAGCAGCCAAGTAGGGACAGGGGACACTGAAGCTTTCTTT. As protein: CASSQVGTGDTEAFF.

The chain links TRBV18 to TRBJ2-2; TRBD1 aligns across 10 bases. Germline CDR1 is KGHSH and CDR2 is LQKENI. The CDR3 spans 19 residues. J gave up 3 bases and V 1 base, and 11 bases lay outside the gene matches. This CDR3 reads CASSPLDRGTRGDTGELFF. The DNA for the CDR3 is TGTGCCAGCTCACCACTGGACAGGGGGACTAGAGGGGACACCGGGGAGCTGTTTTTT.

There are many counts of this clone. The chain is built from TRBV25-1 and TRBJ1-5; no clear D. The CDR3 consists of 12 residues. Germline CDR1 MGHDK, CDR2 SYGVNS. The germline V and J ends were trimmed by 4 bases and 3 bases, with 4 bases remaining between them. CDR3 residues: CASSAINQPQHF. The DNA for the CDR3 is TGTGCCAGCAGTGCTATCAATCAGCCCCAGCATTTT.

The CDR3 here is CASSIEVRNTEAFF. The DNA of the CDR3 is TGTGCCAGTAGTATTGAGGTTCGGAACACTGAAGCTTTCTTT. V is TRBV19 and J is TRBJ1-1; D is ambiguous. CDR1 is LNHDA and CDR2 is SQIVND in the germline V gene (reference sequence). V shed 3 bases and J shed 1 base, with 9 bases lying between them. The CDR3 is 14 residues long.

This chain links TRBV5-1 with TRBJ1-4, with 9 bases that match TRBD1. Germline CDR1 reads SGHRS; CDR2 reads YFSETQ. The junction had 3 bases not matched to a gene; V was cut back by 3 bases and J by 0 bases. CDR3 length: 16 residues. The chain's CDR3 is CASSSGQGSTNEKLFF. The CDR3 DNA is TGCGCCAGCAGCTCGGGACAGGGTTCAACTAATGAAAAACTGTTTTTT.

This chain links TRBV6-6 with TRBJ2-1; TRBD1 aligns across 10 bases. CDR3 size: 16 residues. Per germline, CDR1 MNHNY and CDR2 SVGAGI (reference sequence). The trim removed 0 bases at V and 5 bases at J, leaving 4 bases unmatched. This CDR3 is CASSYSRDRGHNEQFF. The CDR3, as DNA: TGTGCCAGCAGTTACTCGAGGGACAGGGGCCACAATGAGCAGTTCTTC.

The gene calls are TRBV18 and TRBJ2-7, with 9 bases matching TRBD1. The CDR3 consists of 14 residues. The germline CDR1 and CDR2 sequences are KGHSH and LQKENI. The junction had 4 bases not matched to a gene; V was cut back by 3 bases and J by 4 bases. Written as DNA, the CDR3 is TGTGCCAGCTCACCGGGACAGGGTATTTACGAGCAGTACTTC. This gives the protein CASSPGQGIYEQYF.

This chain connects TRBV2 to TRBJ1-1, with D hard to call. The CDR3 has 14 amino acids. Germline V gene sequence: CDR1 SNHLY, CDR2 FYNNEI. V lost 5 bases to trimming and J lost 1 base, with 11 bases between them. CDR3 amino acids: CASSTNSGNTEAFF. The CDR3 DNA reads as TGTGCCAGCAGTACGAACAGCGGGAACACTGAAGCTTTCTTT. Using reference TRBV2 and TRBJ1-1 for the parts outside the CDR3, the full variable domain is EPEVTQTPSHQVTQMGQEVILRCVPISNHLYFYWYRQILGQKVEFLVSFYNNEISEKSEIFDDQFSVERPDGSNFTLKIRSTKLEDSAMYFCASSTNSGNTEAFFGQGTRLTVV.

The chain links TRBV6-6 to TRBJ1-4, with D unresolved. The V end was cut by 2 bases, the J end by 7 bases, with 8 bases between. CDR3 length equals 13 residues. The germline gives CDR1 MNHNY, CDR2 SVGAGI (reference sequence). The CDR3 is CASSYVFREKLFF. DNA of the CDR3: TGTGCCAGCAGTTACGTTTTTCGTGAAAAACTGTTTTTT.